The 24 T cell receptor beta chains below come from one sample, sequenced in a study of blood T cell repertoires in COVID-19. Data came from immunoSEQ multiplex PCR; TCRdb stores just in-frame clones and leaves some out. The data hold approximately 220,000 clones, with about four fifths observed a single time. The sample taken for sequencing was peripheral blood. Receptors were obtained from a woman in her sixties or seventies with acute or convalescent COVID-19.

The rearrangement uses TRBV7-9 and TRBJ1-2; 11 positions match TRBD1. The germline V gene encodes CDR1 SEHNR and CDR2 FQNEAQ (reference sequence). This CDR3 spans 14 amino acids. J lost 7 bases, V lost 5 bases, and 6 bases had no gene match. CDR3 residues: CASSRSGTGGGYTF. The CDR3, as DNA: TGTGCCAGCAGCCGCTCCGGGACAGGGGGTGGCTACACCTTC.

This chain links TRBV12-3 or TRBV12-4 with TRBJ1-2; a possible D gene is TRBD1 (5 bases). This CDR3 region has 13 residues. V was trimmed by 3 bases and J by 8 bases, leaving 13 bases between them. This CDR3 reads CASSFLRGEGYTF. The CDR3 nucleotides are TGTGCCAGCAGTTTTCTTCGGGGGGAGGGCTACACCTTC.

This chain uses TRBV9 with TRBJ1-1; maybe TRBD1 (5 bases). Germline CDR1 and CDR2: SGDLS and YYNGEE. The CDR3 loop spans 14 amino acids. V was shortened by 5 bases and J by 5 bases, with 16 bases between the two germline ends. CDR3 protein: CASSGHGGSTEAFF. CDR3 sequence (DNA): TGTGCCAGCAGTGGCCACGGGGGTTCAACTGAAGCTTTCTTT. Variable domain in full (rest from reference TRBV9 and TRBJ1-1): DSGVTQTPKHLITATGQRVTLRCSPRSGDLSVYWYQQSLDQGLQFLIQYYNGEERAKGNILERFSAQQFPDLHSELNLSSLELGDSALYFCASSGHGGSTEAFFGQGTRLTVV.

V gene TRBV7-9 combines with J gene TRBJ2-7, with 9 nucleotides matching TRBD1. The CDR3 has 15 amino acids. Germline trimming cut 4 bases from V and 2 bases from J; bases unmatched to any gene: 6. Germline V lookup: CDR1 SEHNR, CDR2 FQNEAQ (reference sequence). In DNA, the CDR3 is TGTGCCAGCAGCTCGGACCGGGACAGGGCCTACGAGCAGTACTTC. Protein sequence: CASSSDRDRAYEQYF.

This chain links TRBV14 with TRBJ1-3, with D hard to call. The CDR3 has 14 amino acids. CDR1 is SGHDN and CDR2 is FVKESK in the germline V gene. V gave up 2 bases and J gave up 4 bases, with 9 bases separating them. The CDR3 coding sequence is TGTGCCAGCAGCCAAACAGTCTACGGAAACACCATATATTTT. This translates into CASSQTVYGNTIYF.

The rearrangement uses TRBV6-6 and TRBJ1-1; 7 nucleotides line up with TRBD1. Germline CDR1 MNHNY, CDR2 SVGAGI (reference sequence). Germline trimming cut 2 bases from V and 7 bases from J; bases unmatched to any gene: 10. The CDR3 spans 15 residues. For the CDR3, the DNA is TGTGCCAGCAGTTACGTTGAAATGGGGACAGTTGAAGCTTTCTTT. Encoded protein: CASSYVEMGTVEAFF.

This sequence joins TRBV6-4 and TRBJ1-4; 9 bases map to TRBD1. This CDR3 comprises 13 residues. Germline V gives CDR1 MRHNA, CDR2 SNTAGT. The trim removed 4 bases at V and 13 bases at J, leaving 7 bases unmatched. Here the CDR3 reads CASSAGTGRILFF. The CDR3 DNA is TGTGCCAGCAGTGCCGGGACAGGGAGGATACTGTTTTTT.

This clone was detected only a few times. The CDR3 nucleotides read TGTGCCAGTAACAGGAGGAGCGGGGGAGGATACAATGAGCAGTTCTTC. Protein sequence: CASNRRSGGGYNEQFF. The V gene is TRBV19, the J gene TRBJ2-1; 8 bases fit TRBD2. Trimming took 7 bases from V and 4 from J; bases not matched to a gene: 12. The CDR3 has 16 residues. CDR1 is LNHDA and CDR2 is SQIVND in the germline V gene (reference sequence).

V usage is TRBV30 and J usage is TRBJ2-7, with D possibly matching TRBD1 (5 bases). This CDR3 is 13 amino acids long. V lost 2 bases and J lost 4, with 12 bases in between. Germline CDR1 is GTSNPN and CDR2 is SVGIG (reference sequence). CDR3 sequence reads: CAWSHGHLYEQYF. In DNA, the CDR3 is TGTGCCTGGAGTCACGGACATCTATACGAGCAGTACTTC.

Ten or more counts support this clone. J is TRBJ1-3 and V is TRBV6-6, with D perhaps TRBD1 (6 bases). Trimming took off 6 bases at V and 3 bases at J, with 12 bases between the two ends. This CDR3 is built from 14 residues. Germline CDR1 MNHNY, CDR2 SVGAGI (reference sequence). CDR3 coding DNA: TGTGCCAGCAGCGAGACAGGAGTTGGAAACACCATATATTTT. It translates to CASSETGVGNTIYF.

The chain links TRBV5-1 to TRBJ2-2; the D gene is possibly TRBD2 (5 bases). The CDR3 extends over 15 amino acids. With 4 bases removed from V and 4 bases from J, the gap between germline ends came to 14 bases. Germline values: CDR1 SGHRS, CDR2 YFSETQ. CDR3 DNA: TGCGCCAGCAGCCGGGAAGAAAGAGGCACCGGGGAGCTGTTTTTT. Its translation is CASSREERGTGELFF. Together with reference TRBV5-1 and TRBJ2-2, the CDR3 gives the full variable domain: KAGVTQTPRYLIKTRGQQVTLSCSPISGHRSVSWYQQTPGQGLQFLFEYFSETQRNKGNFPGRFSGRQFSNSRSEMNVSTLELGDSALYLCASSREERGTGELFFGEGSRLTVL.

The rearrangement links TRBV6-5 to TRBJ1-1; possible D gene TRBD1, 5 bases. This CDR3 comprises 13 residues. Per the germline V gene, CDR1 is MNHEY and CDR2 is SVGAGI. Trimming cost V 5 bases and J 9 bases, with 16 bases left between them. CDR3 nucleotide sequence: TGTGCCAGCAGTCGGGACTCTTCTGGGCAAGCTTTCTTT. As protein: CASSRDSSGQAFF.

The chain recombines TRBV5-4 with TRBJ2-1, with 16 bases fitting TRBD2. Germline trimming cut 4 bases from V and 6 bases from J; bases unmatched to any gene: 7. This CDR3 has 17 residues. In germline, CDR1 is SGHNT, CDR2 YYREEE (reference sequence). The CDR3: CASSPGTSGGVRNEQFF. Written as DNA, the CDR3 is TGTGCCAGCAGCCCCGGGACTAGCGGGGGGGTGCGCAATGAGCAGTTCTTC.

This chain connects TRBV6-5 to TRBJ1-2; D uncertain. The V end lost 7 bases, the J end lost 5 bases, and 8 bases lay between the germline ends. Looked up from germline, CDR1 is MNHEY and CDR2 is SVGAGI. This CDR3 contains 11 residues. CDR3 protein: CASNHGYGYTF. The CDR3 bases are TGTGCCAGCAACCACGGGTATGGCTACACCTTC.

The chain carries TRBV5-4 and TRBJ1-3; 8 bases map to TRBD1. This CDR3 has 15 residues. Germline V gene data show CDR1 as SGHNT and CDR2 as YYREEE (reference sequence). J gave up 0 bases and V 4 bases, and 3 bases lay outside the gene matches. CDR3 region: CASSPGQVSGNTIYF. CDR3 coding DNA: TGTGCCAGCAGCCCGGGACAGGTCTCTGGAAACACCATATATTTT.

This rearrangement joins TRBV7-6 to TRBJ2-1; weak D call: TRBD2 (7 bases). Trimming shortened V by 1 base and J by 3 bases, and 10 bases separated the two germline ends. This CDR3 comprises 15 residues. The germline V gene encodes CDR1 SGHVS and CDR2 FNYEAQ. CDR3 DNA sequence: TGTGCCAGCAGCTTAGGCGGGGGCCACTACAATGAGCAGTTCTTC. Protein product: CASSLGGGHYNEQFF.

The chain is built from TRBV30 and TRBJ1-1; perhaps TRBD1 as D (5 bases). CDR1 is GTSNPN, CDR2 SVGIG, per germline (reference sequence). The V end lost 5 bases, the J end lost 5 bases, and 12 bases lay between the germline ends. The CDR3 covers 12 residues. DNA of the CDR3: TGTGCCTGGTCACAGGACATAACTGAAGCTTTCTTT. Protein sequence: CAWSQDITEAFF. The entire variable domain, with the rest obtained from reference TRBV30 and TRBJ1-1, is as follows: SQTIHQWPATLVQPVGSPLSLECTVEGTSNPNLYWYRQAAGRGLQLLFYSVGIGQISSEVPQNLSASRPQDRQFILSSKKLLLSDSGFYLCAWSQDITEAFFGQGTRLTVV.

Note on this clone: This sample also contains other DNA sequences that code for the same CDR3. The chain has TRBV27 and TRBJ1-6, with unresolved D. V lost 3 bases and J lost 5, with 5 bases in between. The CDR3 contains 13 residues. Germline V gene data show CDR1 as MNHEY and CDR2 as SMNVEV (reference sequence). CDR3 DNA sequence: TGTGCCAGCAGTTTTAGAAATAATTCACCCCTCCACTTT. Its translation: CASSFRNNSPLHF.

This clone appeared a single time. V gene TRBV28 combines with J gene TRBJ2-4, with D possibly being TRBD2 (5 bases). V lost 5 bases to trimming and J lost 8 bases, with 16 bases between them. Germline-derived CDR1 and CDR2 are MDHEN and SYDVKM. The CDR3 runs to 14 residues. CDR3 nucleotides: TGTGCCAGCAGTCGACCCGGGGTAATATACATTCAGTACTTC. This encodes CASSRPGVIYIQYF.

This clone was observed once. This chain joins TRBV20-1 and TRBJ2-7, with D perhaps TRBD2 (5 bases). V was clipped by 3 bases and J by 5 bases, with 8 bases between them. This CDR3 comprises 11 residues. The germline V gene has CDR1 DFQATT and CDR2 SNEGSKA (reference sequence). The CDR3 region is CSARLADEQYF. CDR3 coding DNA: TGCAGTGCTAGGCTAGCAGACGAGCAGTACTTC.

This sequence joins TRBV2 and TRBJ2-7; the D is unclear. V shed 2 bases and J shed 7 bases, with 9 bases lying between them. The germline V gene has CDR1 SNHLY and CDR2 FYNNEI. The CDR3 contains 12 residues. The CDR3 DNA sequence: TGTGCCAGCAGTGAACCTAGAAAGGAGCAGTACTTC. Translating gives CASSEPRKEQYF.

V usage is TRBV6-5 and J usage is TRBJ1-1; D is unresolved. This CDR3 comprises 14 residues. Trimming shortened V by 6 bases and J by 4 bases, and 15 bases separated the two germline ends. Per germline, CDR1 MNHEY and CDR2 SVGAGI. The DNA for the CDR3 is TGTGCCAGCAGACTCCGTTCCCGTGGCACTGAAGCTTTCTTT. This sequence encodes CASRLRSRGTEAFF.

The V call is TRBV9, the J call TRBJ2-3, with 10 positions matching TRBD1. The V gene end was trimmed by 2 bases and the J gene end by 4 bases; junction bases not matched to a gene: 10. Germline V lookup: CDR1 SGDLS, CDR2 YYNGEE. The CDR3 consists of 17 residues. CDR3 nucleotides: TGTGCCAGCAGCGTCGGTCCGGGACAGGGGATTCCAGATACGCAGTATTTT. Translation gives CASSVGPGQGIPDTQYF.

The CDR3 DNA sequence: TGTGCCAGCAGGGCCGATTTAAACCCTAACTATGGCTACACCTTC. This encodes CASRADLNPNYGYTF. The chain carries TRBV6-5 and TRBJ1-2; D is unclear. The CDR3 extends over 15 amino acids. V lost 6 bases and J lost 0, with 14 bases in between. From germline, CDR1 is MNHEY and CDR2 SVGAGI.